These 17 T cell receptor beta chains came from one sample sequenced in a study of blood T cell repertoires in COVID-19. The protocol was immunoSEQ multiplex PCR, while the TCRdb copy is restricted to in-frame clones and leaves out a portion. The data hold around 52,000 clones, with approximately 82% observed a single time. The specimen was peripheral blood. These receptors all stem from a human donor in a cohort sampled during active COVID-19.

The chain uses TRBV29-1 and TRBJ2-1; TRBD1 agrees at 10 bases. The germline V gene encodes CDR1 SQVTM and CDR2 ANQGSEA. The CDR3 length is 13 residues. Losses at the gene ends were 7 bases for V and 9 bases for J; bases not matched to a gene: 9. The CDR3 sequence is CSAKGQGIGEQFF. As DNA, the CDR3 is TGCAGCGCTAAGGGACAGGGGATCGGTGAGCAGTTCTTC.

This chain uses TRBV2 with TRBJ2-3; 8 bases are a match to TRBD1. V shed 5 bases and J 3 bases; nucleotides not matched to a gene: 10. This CDR3 is 16 amino acids long. CDR1 and CDR2 from the germline V gene are SNHLY and FYNNEI. The DNA of the CDR3 is TGTGCCAGCAGTACACAGGGGGGCTTAGCGACAGATACGCAGTATTTT. This sequence encodes CASSTQGGLATDTQYF.

The sample holds one count of this clone. This chain connects TRBV2 to TRBJ2-1; the match to TRBD1 covers 7 bases. The germline gives CDR1 SNHLY, CDR2 FYNNEI. Germline trimming cut 7 bases from V and 7 bases from J; bases unmatched to any gene: 7. CDR3 length equals 13 residues. The CDR3 DNA is TGTGCCAGCACTCGACAGGGTGGGAATGAGCAGTTCTTC. This sequence encodes CASTRQGGNEQFF.

The V and J genes are TRBV4-1 and TRBJ1-1; no firm D call. Trimming removed 3 bases from V and 1 base from J, with 6 bases in between. The CDR3 consists of 13 residues. Germline CDR1 is MGHRA and CDR2 is YSYEKL. This CDR3 reads CASSHPRNTEAFF. Here the CDR3 DNA reads TGCGCCAGCAGCCACCCCCGGAACACTGAAGCTTTCTTT.

The J gene is TRBJ2-2, the V gene TRBV5-8; D possibly corresponds to TRBD1 (5 bases). Germline V gives CDR1 SGHTS, CDR2 YDEGEE. Trimming pared 5 bases from V and 4 bases from J, leaving 12 bases between. There are 14 residues in the CDR3. CDR3 region: CASRLDSFTGELFF. The CDR3 DNA reads as TGTGCCAGCAGATTAGACAGCTTCACCGGGGAGCTGTTTTTT. Full variable domain (missing parts from reference TRBV5-8 and TRBJ2-2): EAGVTQSPTHLIKTRGQQATLRCSPISGHTSVYWYQQALGLGLQFLLWYDEGEERNRGNFPPRFSGRQFPNYSSELNVNALELEDSALYLCASRLDSFTGELFFGEGSRLTVL.

The CDR3 nucleotides read TGTGCCAGCAGCGTACCGGCAGGGGCTGGCTACACCTTC. This translates into CASSVPAGAGYTF. This chain uses TRBV9 with TRBJ1-2; weak D call: TRBD1 (6 bases). The CDR3 loop spans 13 amino acids. With 1 base removed from V and 7 bases from J, the gap between germline ends came to 11 bases. From germline, CDR1 is SGDLS and CDR2 YYNGEE.

This clone was found a few times. The chain is built from TRBV25-1 and TRBJ2-2; 9 bases agree with TRBD2. Per germline, CDR1 MGHDK and CDR2 SYGVNS. The V segment lost 4 bases and the J segment 0 bases; nucleotides outside the gene matches: 9. The CDR3 is 18 residues long. The CDR3 loop reads CASSVGSSGGTNTGELFF. CDR3 coding DNA: TGTGCCAGCAGTGTCGGGAGTAGCGGGGGAACGAACACCGGGGAGCTGTTTTTT. Drawing the rest from reference TRBV25-1 and TRBJ2-2, the complete variable domain is EADIYQTPRYLVIGTGKKITLECSQTMGHDKMYWYQQDPGMELHLIHYSYGVNSTEKGDLSSESTVSRIRTEHFPLTLESARPSHTSQYLCASSVGSSGGTNTGELFFGEGSRLTVL.

The chain joins TRBV6-5 to TRBJ2-1; 10 bases are a match to TRBD1. The ends lost 7 bases at V and 8 bases at J; junction bases unmatched: 5. The CDR3 covers 13 residues. Germline V gene data show CDR1 as MNHEY and CDR2 as SVGAGI. CDR3 region: CASIGQGGYEQFF. CDR3 nucleotides: TGTGCCAGCATAGGACAGGGGGGTTATGAGCAGTTCTTC.

The chain carries TRBV9 and TRBJ2-5; 7 positions agree with TRBD2. In germline, CDR1 is SGDLS, CDR2 YYNGEE. The CDR3 consists of 15 residues. Trimming at V came to 4 bases and at J to 2 bases, leaving 8 bases not matched to a gene. The CDR3 here is CASSPRPSGQETQYF. CDR3 coding DNA: TGTGCCAGCAGCCCTCGGCCTAGCGGTCAAGAGACCCAGTACTTC.

The chain couples TRBV5-1 to TRBJ2-5; the D is unclear. CDR3 length: 16 amino acids. Per the germline V gene, CDR1 is SGHRS and CDR2 is YFSETQ. Trimming pared 0 bases from V and 2 bases from J, leaving 14 bases between. Here the CDR3 DNA reads TGCGCCAGCAGCTTGGACGGTTTGGGCAGACAAGAGACCCAGTACTTC. Protein product: CASSLDGLGRQETQYF.

V and J are TRBV6-1 and TRBJ2-7; D call uncertain. With 1 base removed from V and 3 bases from J, the gap between germline ends came to 13 bases. Germline CDR1 is MNHNS and CDR2 is SASEGT. The CDR3 length is 15 residues. CDR3 in DNA: TGTGCCAGCAGTGAAGAGCATCATCGGGTCTACGAGCAGTACTTC. Its protein is CASSEEHHRVYEQYF.

The chain has TRBV27 and TRBJ1-2, with D perhaps TRBD1 (5 bases). Germline V CDR1 and CDR2: MNHEY, SMNVEV (reference sequence). The germline V and J ends were trimmed by 5 bases and 6 bases, with 16 bases remaining between them. The CDR3 is 14 amino acids. CDR3 nucleotides: TGTGCCAGCAGTCCTCGGGGAGGGGTGGATGGCTACACCTTC. Amino acid sequence: CASSPRGGVDGYTF.

The rearrangement joins TRBV7-3 to TRBJ2-3, with D maybe TRBD1 (6 bases). Germline V gives CDR1 SGHTA, CDR2 FQGTGA. The length of the CDR3 is 14 residues. V lost 5 bases and J lost 6, with 15 bases in between. The CDR3 DNA reads as TGTGCCAGCAGCCTGATAGGGGGTTTTGATACGCAGTATTTT. This codes for CASSLIGGFDTQYF.

This clone appeared a few times. The rearrangement joins TRBV6-2 or TRBV6-3 to TRBJ2-2; 7 bases match TRBD1. Per germline, CDR1 MNHEY and CDR2 SVGEGT. Trimming took 5 bases from V and 7 from J; bases not matched to a gene: 7. The CDR3 length is 14 residues. CDR3 DNA: TGTGCCAGCAGTAAAACAGGGGACGTCGGGGAGCTGTTTTTT. Protein: CASSKTGDVGELFF.

The V and J genes are TRBV5-1 and TRBJ1-4; D ambiguous. Germline CDR1 SGHRS, CDR2 YFSETQ. The germline V and J ends were trimmed by 0 bases and 8 bases, with 11 bases remaining between them. This CDR3 spans 14 amino acids. The CDR3 protein is CASSLGIQHEKLFF. Here the CDR3 DNA reads TGCGCCAGCAGCTTGGGTATACAACACGAAAAACTGTTTTTT. Filled out from reference TRBV5-1 and TRBJ1-4, the complete variable domain reads KAGVTQTPRYLIKTRGQQVTLSCSPISGHRSVSWYQQTPGQGLQFLFEYFSETQRNKGNFPGRFSGRQFSNSRSEMNVSTLELGDSALYLCASSLGIQHEKLFFGSGTQLSVL.

The chain carries TRBV5-6 and TRBJ1-2; 7 bases map to TRBD1. Germline trimming cut 3 bases from V and 2 bases from J; bases unmatched to any gene: 1. Germline V lookup: CDR1 SGHDT, CDR2 YYEEEE. This CDR3 has 13 amino acids. CDR3 DNA: TGTGCCAGCAGCTCGGGACAGAACTATGGCTACACCTTC. Protein product: CASSSGQNYGYTF.

This chain uses TRBV4-1 with TRBJ1-6; D is ambiguous. The germline V gene encodes CDR1 MGHRA and CDR2 YSYEKL. The CDR3 has 15 amino acids. The germline V and J ends were trimmed by 1 base and 8 bases, with 12 bases remaining between them. The CDR3 nucleotides read TGCGCCAGCAGCCAAGGGGAGGGTGGTTATTCACCCCTCCACTTT. Its protein product is CASSQGEGGYSPLHF.